The T cell receptor beta chain described here comes from a study of OX40 agonist ivuxolimab in advanced cancers. Across the whole study: The eligibility criteria allowed prior anti-PD-1, anti-PD-L1 or anti-CTLA-4 therapy, and around 38% had some.

Per the germline V gene, CDR1 is SGHRS and CDR2 is YFSETQ. V trimming: 4 bases; J trimming: 4 bases; junction bases outside the gene matches: 1. The CDR3 has 14 residues. This clone has a single count. Libraries were prepared by immunoSEQ multiplex PCR; TCRdb keeps only in-frame clonotypes and omits some of them. The sample lists about 76,000 clones, around nine tenths occurring once. The chain couples TRBV5-1 to TRBJ2-7; 14 bases map to TRBD2. This clonotype was obtained from an adult with an advanced solid tumor such as melanoma, head and neck, liver or kidney cancer. The starting material was CD4+ or CD8+ T cells sorted from blood, obtained in a trial of the OX40 agonist ivuxolimab. The CDR3: CASSGTSGSYEQYF. The CDR3 DNA follows: TGCGCCAGCAGCGGGACTAGCGGGAGTTACGAGCAGTACTTC.